These 11 T cell receptor beta chains were all obtained from the same sample, sequenced in a study of blood T cell repertoires in COVID-19. TCRdb's copy holds only in-frame clones and misses some; the assay was immunoSEQ multiplex PCR. The sample lists roughly 50,000 clones, 70% to 90% occurring once. The source material was peripheral blood. The receptors stem from an older woman with active COVID-19.

This clone was found once. This chain's CDR3 is CASSLLRGENEQFF. The CDR3, as DNA: TGTGCCAGCAGCTTGCTAAGGGGCGAGAATGAGCAGTTCTTC. V gene TRBV5-6 combines with J gene TRBJ2-1; D is perhaps TRBD1 (5 bases). The CDR3 runs 14 residues. The germline V gene has CDR1 SGHDT and CDR2 YYEEEE. V was cut by 1 base and J by 7 bases, with 12 bases left in between.

This clone appeared once. The V and J genes are TRBV7-6 and TRBJ2-3, with 9 bases that match TRBD2. V lost 5 bases, J lost 1 base, and 7 bases stayed unmatched. CDR1 and CDR2 from the germline V gene are SGHVS and FNYEAQ. The CDR3 totals 16 residues. CDR3 in DNA: TGTGCCAGCAGCCAGTATAGCGGGGGAGGCACAGATACGCAGTATTTT. It codes for CASSQYSGGGTDTQYF.

This clone was seen a few times. The chain links TRBV2 to TRBJ2-2; 9 nucleotides match TRBD1. In germline, CDR1 is SNHLY, CDR2 FYNNEI. CDR3 size: 15 residues. J gave up 5 bases and V 5 bases, and 6 bases lay outside the gene matches. CDR3: CASSRGQGRTGELFF. CDR3 in DNA: TGTGCCAGCAGTAGGGGACAGGGACGAACCGGGGAGCTGTTTTTT.

The count of this clone is one. The V gene is TRBV5-1, the J gene TRBJ1-1, with 7 positions matching TRBD1. V shed 7 bases and J 10 bases; nucleotides not matched to a gene: 10. Germline V gene data show CDR1 as SGHRS and CDR2 as YFSETQ. The CDR3 spans 12 residues. The CDR3, as DNA: TGCGCCAGCGGCCGGGACAGCCCTCGAGCTTTCTTT. Translation gives CASGRDSPRAFF.

This sequence joins TRBV5-1 and TRBJ2-3; D gene ambiguous. V was shortened by 0 bases and J by 1 base, with 6 bases between the two germline ends. The CDR3 runs to 14 residues. Germline values: CDR1 SGHRS, CDR2 YFSETQ. The CDR3 DNA reads TGCGCCAGCAGCTTGGCGGGTGGCACAGATACGCAGTATTTT. Protein: CASSLAGGTDTQYF. Using reference TRBV5-1 and TRBJ2-3 for the parts outside the CDR3, the full variable domain is KAGVTQTPRYLIKTRGQQVTLSCSPISGHRSVSWYQQTPGQGLQFLFEYFSETQRNKGNFPGRFSGRQFSNSRSEMNVSTLELGDSALYLCASSLAGGTDTQYFGPGTRLTVL.

The J gene is TRBJ2-3, the V gene TRBV27; TRBD2 matches 7 bases. CDR3 length equals 15 residues. The germline gives CDR1 MNHEY, CDR2 SMNVEV (reference sequence). Trimming removed 2 bases from V and 3 bases from J; junction bases left unmatched: 5. The CDR3 DNA reads TGTGCCAGCAGTTTAAGTGGGGGGGAAACAGATACGCAGTATTTT. Translating gives CASSLSGGETDTQYF.

The chain combines TRBV19 with TRBJ2-5, with a tentative D call TRBD2 (7 bases). The CDR3 loop spans 15 amino acids. Germline CDR1 LNHDA, CDR2 SQIVND (reference sequence). The germline V and J ends were trimmed by 6 bases and 4 bases, with 18 bases remaining between them. For the CDR3, the DNA is TGTGCCAGTAGACTCGGCGGGGGCCGCGGAGAGACCCAGTACTTC. This encodes CASRLGGGRGETQYF.

CDR3 DNA: TGCGCCAGCAGTGAGTCGCGCCGGGCGGGGCAAACGAACACCGGGGAGCTGTTTTTT. It specifies CASSESRRAGQTNTGELFF. J is TRBJ2-2 and V is TRBV10-2; a possible D gene is TRBD2 (6 bases). Germline lookup yields CDR1 WSHSY and CDR2 SAAADI. The V gene lost 0 bases and the J gene lost 0 bases, with 17 bases spanning the gap. The CDR3 runs to 19 residues.

The chain combines TRBV3-1 (or the pseudogene TRBV3-2) with TRBJ2-1; 10 positions agree with TRBD2. Germline-derived CDR1 and CDR2 are LGHDT and YNNKEL (reference sequence). CDR3 size: 15 residues. Trimming cost V 3 bases and J 9 bases; bases outside gene matches: 8. As DNA, the CDR3 is TGTGCCAGCAGCCAGGGACTAGCGACTACTTTTGAGCAGTTCTTC. This sequence encodes CASSQGLATTFEQFF.

The rearrangement uses TRBV6-6 and TRBJ1-5, with 7 bases matching TRBD1. V lost 8 bases, J lost 2 bases, and 3 bases stayed unmatched. The CDR3 loop spans 13 amino acids. Germline CDR1 reads MNHNY; CDR2 reads SVGAGI (reference sequence). In DNA form, the CDR3 reads TGTGCCAGCTGGGACAGAGGCAATCAGCCCCAGCATTTT. Its translation: CASWDRGNQPQHF.

The chain combines TRBV5-1 with TRBJ2-3; TRBD2 matches at 9 bases. This CDR3 is 15 amino acids long. Germline V lookup: CDR1 SGHRS, CDR2 YFSETQ. V lost 1 base and J lost 3; bases outside the gene matches: 3. The CDR3 loop is CASSLMSGGTDTQYF. Here the CDR3 DNA reads TGCGCCAGCAGCTTGATGAGCGGGGGGACAGATACGCAGTATTTT.